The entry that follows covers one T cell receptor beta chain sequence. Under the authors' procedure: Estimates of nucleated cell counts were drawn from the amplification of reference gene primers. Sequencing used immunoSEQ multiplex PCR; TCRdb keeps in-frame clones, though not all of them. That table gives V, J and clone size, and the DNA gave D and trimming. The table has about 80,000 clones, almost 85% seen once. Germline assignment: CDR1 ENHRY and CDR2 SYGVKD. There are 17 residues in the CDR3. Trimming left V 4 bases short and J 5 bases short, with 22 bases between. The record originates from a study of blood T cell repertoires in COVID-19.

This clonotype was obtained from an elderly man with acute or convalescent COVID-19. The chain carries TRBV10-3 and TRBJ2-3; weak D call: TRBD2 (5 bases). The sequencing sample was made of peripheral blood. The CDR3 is CAISGPLTLAGGDTQYF. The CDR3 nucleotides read TGTGCCATCAGTGGGCCTCTCACTCTAGCAGGCGGAGATACGCAGTATTTT.